This T cell receptor (beta chain) appears in the sequencing data of a study of shared clonotypes between healthy human individuals. Produced via immunoSEQ multiplex PCR; TCRdb's table is partial and in-frame only. The repertoire holds 2 million to 3 million clones, with about 92% as singletons. A CD45RA+ naive subset and a CD45RA-negative memory subset were split from CD4+ cells. The CDR3 is 13 residues long. CDR1 is SGHDN and CDR2 is FVKESK in the germline V gene. V lost 0 bases and J 8 bases, leaving 10 bases between the germline ends. The rearrangement uses TRBV14 and TRBJ1-1; D is ambiguous. The sample was naive CD4+ T cells sorted from blood. Sample subset: CD45RA+ positively selected. The source is a man younger than 35 in good health. In nucleotides, the CDR3 is TGTGCCAGCAGCCAAGATATGGTCTCCGAAGCTTTCTTT. It translates to CASSQDMVSEAFF.